The rows below give T cell receptor beta chains drawn from one sample of a study of identical twins. TCRdb re-derived calls from the 5' RACE reads in MiXCR, one entry per CDR3 protein. The table records a few hundred thousand distinct CDR3 sequences, approximately 18% of them present only once. Sequencing was done on a sample of naive T cells sorted from blood. The receptors shown here come from a man over 45 in good health. The CDR3 runs from the conserved cysteine through the conserved F or W. A D gene is named only where the DNA matches it firmly. Where a row states a size, it is once, few, many or the class of an expanded clone; other rows omit it.

clone size	CDR3 length	V gene	J gene	D gene	CDR3 DNA	CDR3 protein
few	18	TRBV5-1	TRBJ2-7	TRBD2	TGCGCCAGCAGCTTGGGCGGGACTAGCGGGGCCAGCTCCTACGAGCAGTACTTC	CASSLGGTSGASSYEQYF
-	14	TRBV7-2	TRBJ2-7	-	TGTGCCAGCAGGAGCCGCCGGGAATCCTACGAGCAGTACTTC	CASRSRRESYEQYF
few	17	TRBV4-1	TRBJ2-7	-	TGCGCCAGCAGCCAAGAGAGGTCGGGGTATGGATCCTACGAGCAGTACTTC	CASSQERSGYGSYEQYF
many	14	TRBV29-1	TRBJ1-3	-	TGCAGCGTTGATTCAGCAGGGTCTGGAAACACCATATATTTT	CSVDSAGSGNTIYF
-	15	TRBV6-4	TRBJ2-1	TRBD2	TGTGCCAGCAGTGGTTCTAGCGGGAGTGCCAATGAGCAGTTCTTC	CASSGSSGSANEQFF
few	16	TRBV15	TRBJ2-5	-	TGTGCCACCAGCCCGGGGATGCGTCTGCGCCAAGAGACCCAGTACTTC	CATSPGMRLRQETQYF
-	13	TRBV29-1	TRBJ2-7	-	TGCAGCGCTGGCGGTGCGAACAGGGACGAGCAGTACTTC	CSAGGANRDEQYF
-	16	TRBV5-6	TRBJ2-2	TRBD1	TGTGCCAGCAGCTTGGTAGGGACAGGGTTCACCGGGGAGCTGTTTTTT	CASSLVGTGFTGELFF
few	17	TRBV15	TRBJ2-1	TRBD2	TGTGCCACCAGCAGCCCGGGACTAGCGGGAGTCCACAATGAGCAGTTCTTC	CATSSPGLAGVHNEQFF
-	15	TRBV18	TRBJ2-1	-	TGTGCCAGCTCACCACCGGGGACACCTAACAATGAGCAGTTCTTC	CASSPPGTPNNEQFF
-	12	TRBV29-1	TRBJ2-5	-	TGCAGCGTTGAACGGACAGAAGAGACCCAGTACTTC	CSVERTEETQYF
-	15	TRBV15	TRBJ2-5	TRBD2	TGTGCCACCAGCCTCGGGACTAGCAGTAAAGAGACCCAGTACTTC	CATSLGTSSKETQYF